Below are 30 T cell receptor beta chains sequenced from a single sample in a study of response to subunit inactivated influenza vaccine. MiXCR, applied by TCRdb to the RT-PCR reads, yields one record per CDR3 protein. The repertoire includes about half a million distinct CDR3 sequences, 25% of them detected once, and around 1.8% sits in the top ten. Sequencing used CD4+ T cells sorted from PBMCs, obtained around 5 days after vaccination. These receptors were taken from a man aged 45-65 years who received an inactivated influenza vaccine.

The chain is built from TRBV19 and TRBJ2-7, with D unresolved. Trimming removed 4 bases from V and 0 bases from J, with 10 bases in between. Germline CDR1 is LNHDA and CDR2 is SQIVND (reference sequence). CDR3 length: 14 amino acids. The CDR3 region is CASSTSSSSYEQYF. The DNA for the CDR3 is TGTGCCAGTAGTACCTCATCGAGCTCCTACGAGCAGTACTTC.

V is TRBV20-1 and J is TRBJ2-1; no clear D. The CDR3 totals 13 residues. The ends were cut back, 3 bases at V and 4 bases at J, with 10 bases in the middle. The germline CDR1 and CDR2 sequences are DFQATT and SNEGSKA (reference sequence). CDR3 sequence reads: CSASLGRYNEQFF. Written as DNA, the CDR3 is TGCAGTGCTAGCCTGGGTCGTTACAATGAGCAGTTCTTC.

The chain uses TRBV3-1 and TRBJ1-2; no clear D gene. The V end was cut by 6 bases, the J end by 6 bases, with 14 bases between. This CDR3 is built from 13 residues. Germline assignment: CDR1 LGHDT and CDR2 YNNKEL (reference sequence). In DNA, the CDR3 is TGTGCCAGCAGATCGGGCCCCGGGGATGGCTACACCTTC. It is translated as CASRSGPGDGYTF.

The chain carries TRBV7-9 and TRBJ2-5; D call uncertain. CDR3 length: 15 amino acids. Germline V gene data show CDR1 as SEHNR and CDR2 as FQNEAQ (reference sequence). V was pared by 2 bases and J by 2 bases, with 12 bases between. The CDR3 region is CASSLRQGEQETQYF. The CDR3 coding sequence is TGTGCCAGCAGCTTACGGCAAGGTGAACAAGAGACCCAGTACTTC.

This chain links TRBV30 with TRBJ2-3; D gene unclear. The CDR3 has 11 residues. Germline assignment: CDR1 GTSNPN and CDR2 SVGIG (reference sequence). V lost 1 base, J lost 6 bases, and 5 bases lay in between. The CDR3 nucleotides read TGTGCCTGGAGTGCTCGGGATACGCAGTATTTT. The encoded protein is CAWSARDTQYF.

The sample holds a few counts of this clonotype. V is TRBV6-5 and J is TRBJ2-7, with D hard to call. The germline V gene has CDR1 MNHEY and CDR2 SVGAGI. This CDR3 spans 11 amino acids. V was clipped by 0 bases and J by 8 bases, with 5 bases between them. The CDR3: CASSYSGKQYF. The CDR3 DNA reads as TGTGCCAGCAGTTACTCGGGCAAGCAGTACTTC.

This clonotype was picked up a small number of times. This chain uses TRBV12-3 or TRBV12-4 with TRBJ1-4; D uncertain. V was cut by 4 bases and J by 4 bases, with 7 bases left in between. The CDR3 contains 13 residues. CDR3 residues: CASSSGYNEKLFF. Written as DNA, the CDR3 is TGTGCCAGCAGTTCCGGATATAATGAAAAACTGTTTTTT.

The chain uses TRBV20-1 and TRBJ1-5, with D tentatively TRBD1 (5 bases). CDR3 length: 12 residues. Trimming removed 5 bases at V and 6 bases at J, with 11 bases between. Germline V gene data show CDR1 as DFQATT and CDR2 as SNEGSKA (reference sequence). CDR3 in amino acids: CSAAGIGQPQHF. In nucleotides, the CDR3 is TGCAGTGCTGCAGGGATCGGTCAGCCCCAGCATTTT.

The rearrangement uses TRBV12-5 and TRBJ2-1; D not resolved. Trimming left V 6 bases short and J 10 bases short, with 16 bases between. The CDR3 is 13 amino acids. Germline V gives CDR1 LGHNT, CDR2 FRNRAP. The DNA for the CDR3 is TGTGCTAGTGGCCCCGAGTTAGGTTACGAGCAGTTCTTC. Amino acids: CASGPELGYEQFF.

This clonotype was found many times. V gene TRBV9 combines with J gene TRBJ2-5; D not resolved. Trimming took off 0 bases at V and 2 bases at J, with 8 bases between the two ends. Germline CDR1 SGDLS, CDR2 YYNGEE. The CDR3 spans 14 residues. CDR3 protein: CASSVGTIQETQYF. The CDR3 bases are TGTGCCAGCAGCGTAGGTACTATTCAAGAGACCCAGTACTTC.

This clonotype was seen more than once but under ten times. Here the CDR3 omits its conserved ending phenylalanine or tryptophan, so a read error is the likely source. Because the CDR3's place on the DNA is in doubt, the DNA is left out and the CDR3 is given as listed by TCRdb. This chain uses TRBV21-1 with TRBJ1-1. TRBV21-1 is labeled a pseudogene. From its first to its last residue, the CDR3 has 8 amino acids. The CDR3 sequence is CASISFIL.

This clonotype was found a few times. V is TRBV10-3 and J is TRBJ2-6, with unresolved D. CDR1 and CDR2 from the germline V gene are ENHRY and SYGVKD. This CDR3 comprises 15 residues. V was trimmed by 3 bases and J by 0 bases, leaving 6 bases between them. CDR3 in amino acids: CAISDGVSGANVLTF. As DNA, the CDR3 is TGTGCCATCAGTGATGGGGTCTCTGGGGCCAACGTCCTGACTTTC.

The chain combines TRBV7-2 with TRBJ2-7; 13 positions match TRBD2. This CDR3 has 15 amino acids. V lost 1 base and J lost 6; bases outside the gene matches: 3. Germline V gene lookup returns CDR1 SGHTA and CDR2 FQGNSA. CDR3 amino acids: CASSLGGLAGSEQYF. The DNA of the CDR3 is TGTGCCAGCAGCTTAGGGGGACTAGCGGGAAGCGAGCAGTACTTC.

In this sample, this clonotype turned up a few times. The rearrangement links TRBV5-1 to TRBJ1-4, with TRBD1 identical over 8 bases. The CDR3 is 16 amino acids. Germline V gene lookup returns CDR1 SGHRS and CDR2 YFSETQ. J lost 8 bases, V lost 1 base, and 10 bases had no gene match. The CDR3, as DNA: TGCGCCAGCAGCTTGCTAGGACAGGGCCCCGGAGAAAAACTGTTTTTT. This codes for CASSLLGQGPGEKLFF.

A note on this clonotype: This may arise from a read error, as a much more abundant clone is one base away. The rearrangement uses TRBV12-3 or TRBV12-4 and TRBJ2-7; 7 bases map to TRBD1. The CDR3 spans 12 residues. Trimming at V came to 6 bases and at J to 5 bases, leaving 4 bases not matched to a gene. CDR3 in amino acids: CASRSTGNEQYF. The CDR3 nucleotides are TGTGCCAGCAGATCGACAGGGAACGAGCAGTACTTC.

This clonotype has more than one count but fewer than ten. This chain links TRBV4-1 with TRBJ2-5, with 9 bases identical to TRBD1. There are 16 residues in the CDR3. Trimming removed 0 bases from V and 4 bases from J; junction bases left unmatched: 6. Germline V gene data show CDR1 as MGHRA and CDR2 as YSYEKL. The CDR3 here is CASSQEDRGFRETQYF. CDR3 sequence (DNA): TGCGCCAGCAGCCAAGAGGACAGGGGCTTTAGAGAGACCCAGTACTTC.

This chain connects TRBV29-1 to TRBJ2-5, with 13 positions matching TRBD2. The V and J ends lost 5 bases and 2 bases, in that order; junction bases with no gene match: 5. Germline V gives CDR1 SQVTM, CDR2 ANQGSEA. The CDR3 extends over 15 amino acids. Here the CDR3 reads CSVKGGLAGQETQYF. In nucleotides, the CDR3 is TGCAGCGTTAAGGGGGGACTAGCGGGGCAAGAGACCCAGTACTTC.

The chain recombines TRBV12-3 or TRBV12-4 with TRBJ1-1; D not resolved. The V end was cut by 5 bases, the J end by 4 bases, with 8 bases between. The CDR3 length is 12 residues. CDR3 sequence reads: CASSGRVTEAFF. In DNA, the CDR3 is TGTGCCAGCAGTGGCAGAGTCACTGAAGCTTTCTTT.

The chain carries TRBV7-9 and TRBJ2-7; D is perhaps TRBD1 (6 bases). Germline V lookup: CDR1 SEHNR, CDR2 FQNEAQ (reference sequence). V lost 5 bases and J lost 2, with 13 bases in between. This CDR3 contains 14 residues. CDR3: CASSPNREAYEQYF. The CDR3, as DNA: TGTGCCAGCAGCCCGAACAGGGAAGCCTACGAGCAGTACTTC.

The CDR3 protein is CASRGTGKSAQQYF. For the CDR3, the DNA is TGTGCCAGCCGAGGGACAGGGAAGTCCGCGCAGCAGTACTTC. This chain links TRBV27 with TRBJ2-7, with 9 bases aligning to TRBD1. The V gene's germline CDR1 is MNHEY and CDR2 SMNVEV (reference sequence). With V trimmed by 8 bases and J by 8 bases, 13 bases remained unmatched. The CDR3 totals 14 residues.

This clonotype has just one count. The chain recombines TRBV14 with TRBJ2-6; D remains unclear. Germline values: CDR1 SGHDN, CDR2 FVKESK. V was trimmed by 4 bases and J by 0 bases, leaving 7 bases between them. This CDR3 comprises 15 residues. The chain's CDR3 is CASSPQLSGANVLTF. The DNA for the CDR3 is TGTGCCAGCAGCCCGCAGCTCTCTGGGGCCAACGTCCTGACTTTC. Complete variable domain (other parts from reference TRBV14 and TRBJ2-6): EAGVTQFPSHSVIEKGQTVTLRCDPISGHDNLYWYRRVMGKEIKFLLHFVKESKQDESGMPNNRFLAERTGGTYSTLKVQPAELEDSGVYFCASSPQLSGANVLTFGAGSRLTVL.

This clonotype was picked up a small number of times. This chain uses TRBV5-5 with TRBJ1-3; a possible D gene is TRBD1 (5 bases). The length of the CDR3 is 15 residues. Germline CDR1 and CDR2: SGHKS and YYEKEE (reference sequence). V was shortened by 4 bases and J by 4 bases, with 15 bases between the two germline ends. CDR3 protein: CASSGVRGSGNTIYF. The DNA of the CDR3 is TGTGCCAGCAGCGGTGTCCGGGGCTCCGGAAACACCATATATTTT.

This clonotype was recorded a few times. This chain joins TRBV20-1 and TRBJ2-1, with D perhaps assigned TRBD1 or TRBD2 (5 bases each). The CDR3 spans 14 residues. V shed 3 bases and J shed 7 bases, with 16 bases lying between them. CDR1 is DFQATT, CDR2 SNEGSKA, per germline (reference sequence). The CDR3 region is CSASHGALRNEQFF. CDR3 bases: TGCAGTGCTAGCCACGGGGCTTTGAGGAATGAGCAGTTCTTC.

This clonotype turned up a few times. The chain links TRBV6-5 to TRBJ2-7, with TRBD2 matching 7 bases. Germline V gene sequence: CDR1 MNHEY, CDR2 SVGAGI. The CDR3 is made up of 15 amino acids. The V and J ends lost 1 base and 3 bases, in that order; junction bases with no gene match: 6. The CDR3 DNA is TGTGCCAGCAGTTACTTAATGGGGGGGAACTACGAGCAGTACTTC. Residues: CASSYLMGGNYEQYF.

The CDR3 DNA is TGTGCCAGCAGCCCTGGCCCCTCGCAGCGCAATGAGCAGTTCTTC. Protein product: CASSPGPSQRNEQFF. The genes are TRBV9 and TRBJ2-1, with D unclear. Germline V gene sequence: CDR1 SGDLS, CDR2 YYNGEE. The ends were cut back, 4 bases at V and 6 bases at J, with 17 bases in the middle. CDR3 size: 15 residues.

This clonotype showed up just a few times. The chain links TRBV12-3 or TRBV12-4 to TRBJ2-3; a possible D gene is TRBD2 (6 bases). V was trimmed by 4 bases and J by 1 base, leaving 12 bases between them. The CDR3 spans 15 residues. The CDR3 DNA reads as TGTGCCAGCAGTTCCGCGGGGATTGGCACAGATACGCAGTATTTT. It codes for CASSSAGIGTDTQYF.

The CDR3 DNA reads as TGCAGCGGCAGAGGGGAGGGAGACTACGAGCAGTACTTC. Translation: CSGRGEGDYEQYF. The chain combines TRBV29-1 with TRBJ2-7, with TRBD2 matching 7 bases. The ends lost 7 bases at V and 3 bases at J; junction bases unmatched: 9. This CDR3 contains 13 residues. CDR1 SQVTM and CDR2 ANQGSEA come from the germline V gene.

The chain has TRBV7-9 and TRBJ2-1; 13 nucleotides match TRBD2. Trimming removed 5 bases from V and 4 bases from J; junction bases left unmatched: 8. The CDR3 is made up of 17 amino acids. Germline values: CDR1 SEHNR, CDR2 FQNEAQ (reference sequence). The DNA of the CDR3 is TGTGCCAGCAGCCCGGGACTAGCGGGGAGGAATTACAATGAGCAGTTCTTC. Residues: CASSPGLAGRNYNEQFF. The full variable domain, in which reference TRBV7-9 and TRBJ2-1 provide the parts outside the CDR3, is DTGVSQNPRHKITKRGQNVTFRCDPISEHNRLYWYRQTLGQGPEFLTYFQNEAQLEKSRLLSDRFSAERPKGSFSTLEIQRTEQGDSAMYLCASSPGLAGRNYNEQFFGPGTRLTVL.

Ten or more counts support this clonotype. The J gene is TRBJ2-3, the V gene TRBV18; no clear D gene. V was shortened by 8 bases and J by 2 bases, with 11 bases between the two germline ends. Germline loops: CDR1 KGHSH, CDR2 LQKENI. The CDR3 is 13 residues long. The chain's CDR3 is CASSPQSTDTQYF. The CDR3 bases are TGTGCCAGCAGTCCGCAATCCACAGATACGCAGTATTTT.

V is TRBV7-2 and J is TRBJ2-7; D assignment may be TRBD1 or TRBD2 (5 bases each). Between the trimmed V and J ends, which lost 5 bases and 10 bases, there was a span of 18 bases. The CDR3 extends over 13 amino acids. Germline V gene lookup returns CDR1 SGHTA and CDR2 FQGNSA. Here the CDR3 reads CASSPGDGTAQYF. The DNA of the CDR3 is TGTGCCAGCAGCCCCGGGGACGGCACAGCTCAGTACTTC.